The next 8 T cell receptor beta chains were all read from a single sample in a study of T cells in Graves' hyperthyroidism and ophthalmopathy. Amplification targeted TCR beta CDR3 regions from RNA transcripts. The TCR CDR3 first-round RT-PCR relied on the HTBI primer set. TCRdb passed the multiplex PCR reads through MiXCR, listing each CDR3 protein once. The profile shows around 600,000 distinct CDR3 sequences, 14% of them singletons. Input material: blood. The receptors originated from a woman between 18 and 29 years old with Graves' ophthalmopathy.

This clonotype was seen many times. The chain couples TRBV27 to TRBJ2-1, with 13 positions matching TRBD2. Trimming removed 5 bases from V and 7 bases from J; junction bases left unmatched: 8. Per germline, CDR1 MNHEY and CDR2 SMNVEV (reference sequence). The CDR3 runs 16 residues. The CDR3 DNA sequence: TGTGCCAGCAGTATAGGGACTAGCGGGACGAGGAATGAGCAGTTCTTC. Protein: CASSIGTSGTRNEQFF.

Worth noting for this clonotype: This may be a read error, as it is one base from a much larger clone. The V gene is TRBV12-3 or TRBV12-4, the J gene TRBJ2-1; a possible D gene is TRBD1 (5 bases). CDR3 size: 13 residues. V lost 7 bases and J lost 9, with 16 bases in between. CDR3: CASTPDNFSEQFF. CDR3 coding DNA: TGTGCCAGCACCCCGGACAACTTCAGTGAGCAGTTCTTC.

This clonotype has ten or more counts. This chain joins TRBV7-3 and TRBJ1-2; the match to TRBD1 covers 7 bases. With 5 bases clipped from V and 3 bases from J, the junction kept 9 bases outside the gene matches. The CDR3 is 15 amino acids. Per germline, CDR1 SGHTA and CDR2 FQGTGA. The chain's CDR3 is CASSVRGGTDYGYTF. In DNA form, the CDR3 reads TGTGCCAGCAGCGTAAGGGGGGGGACAGACTATGGCTACACCTTC.

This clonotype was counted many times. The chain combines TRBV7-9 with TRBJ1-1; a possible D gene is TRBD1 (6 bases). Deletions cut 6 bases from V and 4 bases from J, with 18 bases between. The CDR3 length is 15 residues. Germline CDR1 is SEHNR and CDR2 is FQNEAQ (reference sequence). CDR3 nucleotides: TGTGCCAGCAGTGTGGCAGGGGATCGAAGCACTGAAGCTTTCTTT. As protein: CASSVAGDRSTEAFF.

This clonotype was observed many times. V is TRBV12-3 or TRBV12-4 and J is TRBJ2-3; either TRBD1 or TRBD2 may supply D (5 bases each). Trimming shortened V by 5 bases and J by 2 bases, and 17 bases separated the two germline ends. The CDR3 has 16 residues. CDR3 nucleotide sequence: TGTGCCAGCAGTCCCTTGGGGACCCAATACACAGATACGCAGTATTTT. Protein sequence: CASSPLGTQYTDTQYF.

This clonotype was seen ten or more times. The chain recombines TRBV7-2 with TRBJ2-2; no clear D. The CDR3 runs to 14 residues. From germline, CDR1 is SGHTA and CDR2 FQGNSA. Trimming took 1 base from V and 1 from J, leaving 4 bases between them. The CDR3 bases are TGTGCCAGCAGCTTAGGGAGGAACACCGGGGAGCTGTTTTTT. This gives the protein CASSLGRNTGELFF.

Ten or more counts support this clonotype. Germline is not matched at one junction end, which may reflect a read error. CDR3 residues: CASSTTGGNQPQHF. Written as DNA, the CDR3 is TGTGCCAGTAGTACGACAGGGGGCAACCAGCCCCAGCATTTT. This rearrangement joins TRBV19 to TRBJ1-5; 10 bases match TRBD1. Germline V gene sequence: CDR1 LNHDA, CDR2 SQIVND (reference sequence). This CDR3 has 14 amino acids.

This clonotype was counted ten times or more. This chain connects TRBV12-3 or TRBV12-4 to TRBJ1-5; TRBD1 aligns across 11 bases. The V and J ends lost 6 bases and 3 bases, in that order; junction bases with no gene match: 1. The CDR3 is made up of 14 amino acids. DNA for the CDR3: TGTGCCAGCAGAGGACAGGGGGCCAATCAGCCCCAGCATTTT. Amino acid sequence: CASRGQGANQPQHF.